The 27 T cell receptor beta chains below were found in one sample sequenced in a study of beta chain features in type 1 diabetes. Study-wide points: For Type 1 diabetes patients, all four CD4+ subsets carried TCRB CDR3s that were moderately but significantly shorter.

Their cognate antigens are unknown. Sequencing targeted expressed TCRB transcripts, as all isolated RNA had been reverse transcribed. Produced via immunoSEQ multiplex PCR; TCRdb's table is partial and in-frame only. Found here are around 250,000 clones, roughly an eighth of them singletons; the top ten hold 0.015% to 0.02%. The specimen sequenced was naive CD4+ T cells from blood. The receptors come from a man aged 25 to 40 with type 1 diabetes.

This clone was counted a few times. The chain links TRBV6-5 to TRBJ1-2; TRBD1 agrees at 8 bases. With V trimmed by 4 bases and J by 0 bases, 7 bases remained unmatched. Germline V lookup: CDR1 MNHEY, CDR2 SVGAGI. The CDR3 loop spans 16 amino acids. The CDR3 protein is CASSFAQGATNYGYTF. The CDR3 nucleotides read TGTGCCAGCAGTTTCGCGCAGGGGGCGACTAACTATGGCTACACCTTC.

This clone appeared a few times. The chain has TRBV4-2 and TRBJ2-2, with a possible D match to TRBD2 (6 bases). V was trimmed by 0 bases and J by 0 bases, leaving 20 bases between them. The CDR3 extends over 20 amino acids. Germline CDR1 is LGHNA and CDR2 is YNFKEQ. The CDR3, as DNA: TGTGCCAGCAGCCAAGACCCCCACAGGAGGGGAAGGTCGAACACCGGGGAGCTGTTTTTT. Translating it yields CASSQDPHRRGRSNTGELFF.

This clone was seen only a few times. The CDR3 loop is CASSIVAREVYEQYF. CDR3 sequence (DNA): TGTGCCAGTAGTATTGTCGCGCGGGAGGTCTACGAGCAGTACTTC. The chain links TRBV19 to TRBJ2-7, with 8 bases aligning to TRBD2. The germline gives CDR1 LNHDA, CDR2 SQIVND (reference sequence). Germline trimming cut 3 bases from V and 3 bases from J; bases unmatched to any gene: 7. CDR3 length: 15 amino acids.

This clone was recorded a few times. The chain employs TRBV7-9 and TRBJ2-5, with a tentative D call TRBD2 (6 bases). CDR3 length equals 14 residues. The germline CDR1 and CDR2 sequences are SEHNR and FQNEAQ (reference sequence). Trimming cost V 4 bases and J 2 bases, with 11 bases left between them. The CDR3 region has the DNA TGTGCCAGCAGCTCGTACGGGAGTCAAGAGACCCAGTACTTC. This encodes CASSSYGSQETQYF.

This clone was counted only a few times. The rearrangement joins TRBV18 to TRBJ2-1; 9 nucleotides match TRBD1. V trimming: 4 bases; J trimming: 1 base; junction bases outside the gene matches: 8. In germline, CDR1 is KGHSH, CDR2 LQKENI. The CDR3 extends over 17 amino acids. The CDR3 nucleotides are TGTGCCAGCTCACAGGGACAGGGAATGGGATCCTACAATGAGCAGTTCTTC. Protein: CASSQGQGMGSYNEQFF.

This sequence joins TRBV2 and TRBJ2-7; 7 bases are a match to TRBD1. CDR1 and CDR2 (germline): SNHLY, FYNNEI. Germline trimming cut 6 bases from V and 2 bases from J; bases unmatched to any gene: 10. The CDR3 is made up of 15 amino acids. The DNA for the CDR3 is TGTGCCAGCAGGATAGGGGGCCTCGAAACCTACGAGCAGTACTTC. Translating it yields CASRIGGLETYEQYF.

This clone has only a few counts. The V gene is TRBV7-2, the J gene TRBJ1-5; D might be TRBD1 (6 bases). V lost 5 bases to trimming and J lost 6 bases, with 14 bases between them. Germline V gives CDR1 SGHTA, CDR2 FQGNSA. The CDR3 runs 14 residues. The CDR3 nucleotides are TGTGCCAGCAGCCTAGGACAGTTTCCTCAGCCCCAGCATTTT. The encoded protein is CASSLGQFPQPQHF. The full variable domain, its missing parts supplied by reference TRBV7-2 and TRBJ1-5, is GAGVSQSPSNKVTEKGKDVELRCDPISGHTALYWYRQSLGQGLEFLIYFQGNSAPDKSGLPSDRFSAERTGGSVSTLTIQRTQQEDSAVYLCASSLGQFPQPQHFGDGTRLSIL.

This chain links TRBV6-5 with TRBJ2-1, with 7 bases aligning to TRBD2. Per germline, CDR1 MNHEY and CDR2 SVGAGI. The V segment lost 5 bases and the J segment 12 bases; nucleotides outside the gene matches: 10. The length of the CDR3 is 13 residues. The CDR3: CASSVPSGTSQFF. The CDR3 DNA follows: TGTGCCAGCAGTGTACCTAGCGGAACCTCGCAGTTCTTC.

The V gene is TRBV28, the J gene TRBJ2-2, with 13 nucleotides matching TRBD2. This CDR3 has 14 amino acids. With V trimmed by 7 bases and J by 5 bases, 1 base remained unmatched. CDR1 is MDHEN and CDR2 is SYDVKM in the germline V gene. The CDR3 protein is CASTTSGGTGELFF. The CDR3 region has the DNA TGTGCCAGCACGACTAGCGGGGGGACCGGGGAGCTGTTTTTT.

This clone was counted a few times. This same CDR3 is encoded by further DNA sequences in the sample. The CDR3 here is CASSPGTSGSNEQYF. CDR3 DNA sequence: TGTGCCAGCTCACCAGGGACTAGCGGGAGCAACGAGCAGTACTTC. V is TRBV18 and J is TRBJ2-7; TRBD2 matches 14 bases. Germline V gene sequence: CDR1 KGHSH, CDR2 LQKENI. The CDR3 spans 15 residues. The V gene end was trimmed by 2 bases and the J gene end by 5 bases; junction bases not matched to a gene: 2.

This clone was seen a handful of times. The chain couples TRBV7-6 to TRBJ2-1, with D possibly being TRBD1 (7 bases). V was cut by 5 bases and J by 7 bases, with 18 bases left in between. The germline CDR1 and CDR2 sequences are SGHVS and FNYEAQ. This CDR3 has 15 amino acids. The chain's CDR3 is CASSTQGVAANEQFF. For the CDR3, the DNA is TGTGCCAGCAGCACCCAGGGGGTAGCGGCAAATGAGCAGTTCTTC.

This clone was observed a few times. The chain employs TRBV30 and TRBJ1-5, with no clear D. The germline CDR1 and CDR2 sequences are GTSNPN and SVGIG (reference sequence). V was trimmed by 1 base and J by 0 bases, leaving 4 bases between them. The CDR3 is 13 amino acids. The CDR3 loop reads CAWSEYSNQPQHF. CDR3 bases: TGTGCCTGGAGTGAATATAGCAATCAGCCCCAGCATTTT.

This clone has more than one count but fewer than ten. This chain connects TRBV7-6 to TRBJ2-1, with TRBD2 matching over 7 bases. With V trimmed by 4 bases and J by 1 base, 7 bases remained unmatched. The CDR3 contains 16 residues. Per the germline V gene, CDR1 is SGHVS and CDR2 is FNYEAQ. Here the CDR3 reads CASSSVAGASYNEQFF. DNA for the CDR3: TGTGCCAGCAGCTCCGTCGCGGGAGCTTCCTACAATGAGCAGTTCTTC.

This chain joins TRBV18 and TRBJ2-5; no definite D call. Trimming left V 8 bases short and J 1 base short, with 11 bases between. The CDR3 runs to 13 residues. Per germline, CDR1 KGHSH and CDR2 LQKENI. CDR3 sequence: CASHYSIQETQYF. CDR3 DNA: TGTGCCAGCCATTACTCCATCCAAGAGACCCAGTACTTC.

This chain connects TRBV11-2 to TRBJ2-1; D unresolved. CDR1 and CDR2 from the germline V gene are SGHAT and FQNNGV. This CDR3 region has 13 residues. V lost 1 base and J 5 bases, leaving 6 bases between the germline ends. The CDR3 sequence: CASSLGLHNEQFF. The DNA for the CDR3 is TGTGCCAGCAGCTTAGGACTCCACAATGAGCAGTTCTTC.

V is TRBV2 and J is TRBJ2-7, with D perhaps TRBD1 (6 bases). The CDR3 has 14 residues. The germline V gene has CDR1 SNHLY and CDR2 FYNNEI. V lost 6 bases and J 0 bases, leaving 12 bases between the germline ends. The CDR3 region has the DNA TGTGCCAGCAGCGAGGACAGTACCTCCTACGAGCAGTACTTC. Protein: CASSEDSTSYEQYF.

This clone appeared a few times. The gene calls are TRBV5-4 and TRBJ2-5, with 7 positions matching TRBD2. After removal of 0 bases from V and 5 bases from J, the junction contained 7 bases not matched to a gene. The CDR3 is made up of 15 amino acids. Germline V gives CDR1 SGHNT, CDR2 YYREEE (reference sequence). The CDR3 here is CASSLDPRESETQYF. The DNA for the CDR3 is TGTGCCAGCAGCTTGGATCCGCGGGAGAGTGAGACCCAGTACTTC.

The V and J genes are TRBV19 and TRBJ2-5; TRBD2 might be the D (5 bases). V was trimmed by 5 bases and J by 5 bases, leaving 12 bases between them. The CDR3 sequence is 13 residues long. The germline V gene has CDR1 LNHDA and CDR2 SQIVND (reference sequence). CDR3 in amino acids: CASSRTAVETQYF. The DNA of the CDR3 is TGTGCCAGTAGTCGTACAGCGGTTGAGACCCAGTACTTC. Supplemented by reference TRBV19 and TRBJ2-5, the full variable domain reads DGGITQSPKYLFRKEGQNVTLSCEQNLNHDAMYWYRQDPGQGLRLIYYSQIVNDFQKGDIAEGYSVSREKKESFPLTVTSAQKNPTAFYLCASSRTAVETQYFGPGTRLLVL.

This clone was counted a few times. The gene calls are TRBV11-2 and TRBJ2-2; D is uncertain. Germline assignment: CDR1 SGHAT and CDR2 FQNNGV. V was trimmed by 0 bases and J by 7 bases, leaving 15 bases between them. The CDR3 runs 16 residues. CDR3 region: CASSLEPARRRGELFF. The CDR3 nucleotides read TGTGCCAGCAGCTTAGAGCCAGCGCGAAGGCGCGGGGAGCTGTTTTTT.

The chain uses TRBV18 and TRBJ2-7; the match to TRBD2 covers 11 bases. J gave up 6 bases and V 6 bases, and 4 bases lay outside the gene matches. CDR3 length equals 13 residues. Looked up from germline, CDR1 is KGHSH and CDR2 is LQKENI. The DNA for the CDR3 is TGTGCCAGCTCCTCCGGGACTAGCGGCGAGCAGTACTTC. This sequence encodes CASSSGTSGEQYF.

This clone was observed a handful of times. The chain links TRBV30 to TRBJ2-7, with D hard to call. Trimming took off 2 bases at V and 3 bases at J, with 5 bases between the two ends. The germline CDR1 and CDR2 sequences are GTSNPN and SVGIG (reference sequence). The CDR3 has 11 residues. CDR3 nucleotides: TGTGCCTGGAGTCATAGCTACGAGCAGTACTTC. Encoded protein: CAWSHSYEQYF.

The CDR3 DNA reads TGTGCCAGCAGCGTAGGGGGAGAGGGCAACTACGAGCAGTACTTC. This encodes CASSVGGEGNYEQYF. The chain couples TRBV9 to TRBJ2-7; D might be TRBD2 (5 bases). Trimming left V 0 bases short and J 3 bases short, with 13 bases between. Per the germline V gene, CDR1 is SGDLS and CDR2 is YYNGEE. The CDR3 has 15 residues.

This clone was seen a handful of times. This chain connects TRBV7-3 to TRBJ2-3; a possible D gene is TRBD2 (5 bases). The CDR3 consists of 15 residues. The V gene's germline CDR1 is SGHTA and CDR2 FQGTGA. V dropped 1 base and J dropped 6 bases, with 14 bases sitting between them. CDR3 bases: TGTGCCAGCAGCTTAAGGGCGTCCGGGGTCGATACGCAGTATTTT. It encodes CASSLRASGVDTQYF.

This clone was detected a few times. The DNA for the CDR3 is TGTGCCTGGAGTGTACGGTTCGGGACAGGGCTAAACACTGAAGCTTTCTTT. It codes for CAWSVRFGTGLNTEAFF. The rearrangement joins TRBV30 to TRBJ1-1; 9 nucleotides line up with TRBD1. The CDR3 spans 17 residues. With 0 bases clipped from V and 2 bases from J, the junction kept 10 bases outside the gene matches. Germline V gene lookup returns CDR1 GTSNPN and CDR2 SVGIG (reference sequence).

This clone was picked up a small number of times. The rearrangement links TRBV7-2 to TRBJ1-1; D remains unclear. The CDR3 contains 11 residues. CDR1 is SGHTA, CDR2 FQGNSA, per germline. Trimming left V 5 bases short and J 5 bases short, with 6 bases between. CDR3 region: CASSRWTEAFF. DNA for the CDR3: TGTGCCAGCAGCCGGTGGACTGAAGCTTTCTTT.

The chain joins TRBV6-5 to TRBJ2-5; 7 bases align to TRBD2. V dropped 7 bases and J dropped 6; count of bases not matched to a gene: 5. From germline, CDR1 is MNHEY and CDR2 SVGAGI. This CDR3 region has 12 residues. CDR3: CASKTGGQTQYF. The CDR3 DNA follows: TGTGCCAGCAAGACGGGAGGACAGACCCAGTACTTC.

This clone was detected a few times. The chain joins TRBV5-1 to TRBJ1-1; no clear D gene. CDR3 length: 13 amino acids. Trimming cost V 1 base and J 0 bases, with 4 bases left between them. Per germline, CDR1 SGHRS and CDR2 YFSETQ. This CDR3 is CASSLWLNTEAFF. DNA for the CDR3: TGCGCCAGCAGCTTGTGGCTGAACACTGAAGCTTTCTTT.